Listed below are T cell receptor beta chains from one sample, sequenced in a study of shared clonotypes between healthy human individuals. Assay used: immunoSEQ multiplex PCR; TCRdb lists only in-frame clones, some missing. In the table there are some 600,000 clones, about 95% of which are singletons. The specimen sequenced was naive CD8+ T cells sorted from blood. These receptors all stem from a woman aged 25 to 45 in good health. Each CDR3 is given with its conserved first and last residue. Each record gives: V gene, J gene, clone size, D gene, CDR3 protein, CDR3 DNA. D genes are given only for firm matches. Expanded clones are given a class, and other clones once, few, many or no size at all.

V gene: TRBV29-1
J gene: TRBJ1-3
clone size: -
D gene: TRBD1
CDR3 protein: CSVGDRGSGNTIYF
CDR3 DNA: TGCAGCGTTGGGGACAGGGGATCTGGAAACACCATATATTTT

V gene: TRBV29-1
J gene: TRBJ2-1
clone size: -
D gene: -
CDR3 protein: CSGGGGTVAYNEQFF
CDR3 DNA: TGCAGCGGAGGGGGAGGGACAGTCGCTTACAATGAGCAGTTCTTC

V gene: TRBV28
J gene: TRBJ2-5
clone size: -
D gene: TRBD2
CDR3 protein: CASRAGTSGREGQETQYF
CDR3 DNA: TGTGCCAGCAGGGCCGGGACTAGCGGGAGGGAGGGCCAAGAGACCCAGTACTTC

V gene: TRBV6-5
J gene: TRBJ2-7
clone size: -
D gene: TRBD1
CDR3 protein: CASSFDRGAYEQYF
CDR3 DNA: TGTGCCAGCAGTTTCGACAGGGGGGCCTACGAGCAGTACTTC

V gene: TRBV27
J gene: TRBJ2-2
clone size: -
D gene: -
CDR3 protein: CASEADTGELFF
CDR3 DNA: TGTGCCAGTGAGGCGGACACCGGGGAGCTGTTTTTT

V gene: TRBV27
J gene: TRBJ2-1
clone size: -
D gene: -
CDR3 protein: CASSLRRAGDNEQFF
CDR3 DNA: TGTGCCAGCAGTTTGCGAAGGGCAGGGGACAATGAGCAGTTCTTC

V gene: TRBV27
J gene: TRBJ2-1
clone size: -
D gene: -
CDR3 protein: CASSFSVFYEQFF
CDR3 DNA: TGTGCCAGCAGTTTTTCAGTTTTCTATGAGCAGTTCTTC

V gene: TRBV14
J gene: TRBJ2-7
clone size: -
D gene: -
CDR3 protein: CASSPGPKWGYEQYF
CDR3 DNA: TGTGCCAGCAGCCCTGGACCAAAATGGGGATACGAGCAGTACTTC

V gene: TRBV6-6
J gene: TRBJ2-7
clone size: -
D gene: TRBD2
CDR3 protein: CASSRLAGYEQYF
CDR3 DNA: TGTGCCAGCTCGAGACTAGCGGGATACGAGCAGTACTTC

V gene: TRBV5-6
J gene: TRBJ2-7
clone size: -
D gene: -
CDR3 protein: CASSFGTGVYEQYF
CDR3 DNA: TGTGCCAGCAGCTTCGGCACGGGCGTCTACGAGCAGTACTTC

V gene: TRBV27
J gene: TRBJ2-2
clone size: -
D gene: -
CDR3 protein: CASSLGPGELFF
CDR3 DNA: TGTGCCAGCAGCCTAGGGCCCGGGGAGCTGTTTTTT

V gene: TRBV5-1
J gene: TRBJ2-6
clone size: -
D gene: -
CDR3 protein: CASSLAGIGANVLTF
CDR3 DNA: TGCGCCAGCAGCTTGGCCGGGATAGGGGCCAACGTCCTGACTTTC

V gene: TRBV4-2
J gene: TRBJ1-5
clone size: -
D gene: -
CDR3 protein: CASSQGTRSNQPQHF
CDR3 DNA: TGTGCCAGCAGCCAAGGGACCAGAAGCAATCAGCCCCAGCATTTT

V gene: TRBV6-9
J gene: TRBJ2-3
clone size: -
D gene: -
CDR3 protein: CASSYGEGADTQYF
CDR3 DNA: TGTGCCAGCAGTTACGGGGAGGGGGCAGATACGCAGTATTTT

V gene: TRBV11-2
J gene: TRBJ1-4
clone size: once
D gene: -
CDR3 protein: CASSLEGGFGKLFF
CDR3 DNA: TGTGCCAGCAGCTTAGAAGGCGGGTTCGGAAAACTGTTTTTT

V gene: TRBV4-2
J gene: TRBJ2-7
clone size: once
D gene: TRBD2
CDR3 protein: CASSQDALAGPYEQYF
CDR3 DNA: TGTGCCAGCAGCCAAGATGCCCTAGCGGGACCCTACGAGCAGTACTTC